This TCR beta chain was recorded in a study of T cell responses to AZD1222 COVID-19 vaccine. Looking at the study overall: Investigators merged groups given second doses at roughly 4 or roughly 12 weeks.

Sequenced by immunoSEQ multiplex PCR; TCRdb stores in-frame clones only, minus some. The repertoire holds tens of thousands of clones, with about 91% as singletons. Study findings and constraints: Donors, mostly white British, included more females; clonal diversity was possibly underestimated. Nearly half of spike-specific TCRs reportedly go after variant regions that carry no mutations. The number of AZD1222 recipients seropositive at baseline was only five to seven.

This CDR3 is built from 15 residues. The V gene's germline CDR1 is SGHKS and CDR2 YYEKEE (reference sequence). Trimming cost V 5 bases and J 3 bases; bases outside gene matches: 7. In regard to this clone: Its target is not known.

Here the sequenced sample was peripheral blood, taken on day 0 of AZD1222 vaccination. The receptor's source is an adult in good health. The rearrangement uses TRBV5-5 and TRBJ1-2, with 10 bases identical to TRBD1. The CDR3: CASRTGQGRYYGYTF. The CDR3 DNA sequence: TGTGCCAGCAGAACGGGACAGGGGCGGTACTATGGCTACACCTTC.